The source of this T cell receptor beta chain is a study of cytotoxic CD8 clonotypes in ibrutinib-treated CLL. Overall study results and limits: At the start, clonality exceeded age-matched healthy donors and followed circulating CD8+ T-cell counts. An increase in clonality occurred at ibrutinib response, followed by a return toward baseline at progression.

V dropped 6 bases and J dropped 4; count of bases not matched to a gene: 3. The V gene's germline CDR1 is SGHNT and CDR2 YENEEA. The length of the CDR3 is 14 residues. On this clone itself: The target antigen is unknown.

Using immunoSEQ multiplex PCR, the repertoire was profiled, and TCRdb retains in-frame clones only, with some absent. This sample has 140,000 or so clones; roughly three quarters occur once, and the top ten carry more than 10%. The source material was PBMCs, sampled after 12 months of ibrutinib treatment. This TCR was sampled from a human donor with chronic lymphocytic leukemia. The genes are TRBV11-3 and TRBJ2-1, with 10 bases that match TRBD2. The CDR3 DNA follows: TGTGCCAGCAGTTTGGGACTAGCGTACAATGAGCAGTTCTTC. Its translation: CASSLGLAYNEQFF. Full variable domain (rest looked up from reference TRBV11-3 and TRBJ2-1): EAGVVQSPRYKIIEKKQPVAFWCNPISGHNTLYWYLQNLGQGPELLIRYENEEAVDDSQLPKDRFSAERLKGVDSTLKIQPAELGDSAVYLCASSLGLAYNEQFFGPGTRLTVL.